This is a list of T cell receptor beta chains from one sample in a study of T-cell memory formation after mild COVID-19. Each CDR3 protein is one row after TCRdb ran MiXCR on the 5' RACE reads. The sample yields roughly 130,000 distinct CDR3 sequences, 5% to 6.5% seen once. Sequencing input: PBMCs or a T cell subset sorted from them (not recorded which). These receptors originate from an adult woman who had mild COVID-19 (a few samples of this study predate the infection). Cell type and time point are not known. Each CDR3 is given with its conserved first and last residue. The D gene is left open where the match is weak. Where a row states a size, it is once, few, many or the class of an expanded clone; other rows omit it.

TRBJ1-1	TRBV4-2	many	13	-	CASSQVTQEAAFF	TGTGCCAGCAGCCAAGTAACACAGGAAGCAGCTTTCTTT
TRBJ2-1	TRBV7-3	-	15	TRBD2	CASSLMGTSRNEQFF	TGTGCCAGCAGCTTAATGGGGACTAGCAGGAATGAGCAGTTCTTC
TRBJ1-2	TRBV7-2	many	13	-	CASTSDRNYGYTF	TGTGCCAGCACCTCGGACAGAAACTATGGCTACACCTTC
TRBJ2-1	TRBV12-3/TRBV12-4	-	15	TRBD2	CASTLKLAGGDEQFF	TGTGCCAGCACTCTGAAGTTAGCGGGGGGGGACGAGCAGTTCTTC
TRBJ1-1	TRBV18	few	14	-	CASSPRRTDTEAFF	TGTGCCAGCTCACCGAGGCGGACTGACACTGAAGCTTTCTTT
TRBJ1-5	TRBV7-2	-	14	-	CASSLRDTNQPQHF	TGTGCCAGCAGCTTACGGGACACCAATCAGCCCCAGCATTTT
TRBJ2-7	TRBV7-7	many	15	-	CASSLVVSQFYEQYF	TGTGCTAGCAGCTTAGTGGTATCGCAATTCTACGAGCAGTACTTC
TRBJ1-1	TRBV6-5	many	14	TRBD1	CASSYSRQGAEAFF	TGTGCCAGCAGTTACTCCAGACAGGGTGCTGAAGCTTTCTTT
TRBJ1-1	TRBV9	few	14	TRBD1	CASSADRVRTEAFF	TGTGCCAGCAGCGCGGACAGGGTAAGGACTGAAGCTTTCTTT
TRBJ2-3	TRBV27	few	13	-	CASSLPSGGTQYF	TGTGCCAGCAGTTTACCTTCCGGGGGTACGCAGTATTTT
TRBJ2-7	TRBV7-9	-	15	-	CASSSVQTSTYEQYF	TGTGCCAGCAGCTCGGTTCAAACGTCCACCTACGAGCAGTACTTC
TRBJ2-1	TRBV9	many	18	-	CASSVGGGGVSSYNEQFF	TGTGCCAGCAGCGTAGGAGGGGGCGGGGTGAGCTCCTACAATGAGCAGTTCTTC
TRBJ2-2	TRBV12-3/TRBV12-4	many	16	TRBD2	CASRISGGAGTGELFF	TGTGCCAGCAGAATTAGCGGGGGGGCCGGCACCGGGGAGCTGTTTTTT
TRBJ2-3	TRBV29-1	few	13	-	CSVAYLGTDTQYF	TGCAGCGTTGCTTATTTGGGAACAGATACGCAGTATTTT
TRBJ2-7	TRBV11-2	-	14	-	CASSLEAGDYEQYF	TGTGCCAGCAGCTTAGAAGCAGGGGACTACGAGCAGTACTTC
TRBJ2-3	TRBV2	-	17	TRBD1	CASSRPGTGILTDTQYF	TGTGCCAGCAGCCGTCCCGGGACAGGGATCCTCACAGATACGCAGTATTTT
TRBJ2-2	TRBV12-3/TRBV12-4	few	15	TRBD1	CASSRQGANTGELFF	TGTGCCAGCAGCAGACAGGGGGCCAACACCGGGGAGCTGTTTTTT
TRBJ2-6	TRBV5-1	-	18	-	CASSYHREASSGANVLTF	TGCGCCAGCAGCTACCACCGGGAAGCTAGCTCTGGGGCCAACGTCCTGACTTTC
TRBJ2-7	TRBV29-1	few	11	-	CSVAEVYEQYF	TGCAGCGTGGCGGAAGTCTACGAGCAGTACTTC
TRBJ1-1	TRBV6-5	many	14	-	CASTSPSPPFEAFF	TGTGCCAGCACCTCTCCCTCCCCCCCTTTCGAAGCTTTCTTT
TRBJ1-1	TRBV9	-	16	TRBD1	CASSTDRVGGSTEAFF	TGTGCCAGCAGCACGGACAGGGTAGGAGGTAGCACTGAAGCTTTCTTT
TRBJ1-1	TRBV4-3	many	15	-	CASSQDIRGNTEAFF	TGCGCCAGCAGCCAAGATATAAGGGGTAACACTGAAGCTTTCTTT
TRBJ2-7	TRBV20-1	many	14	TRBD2	CSAPDSGSPHEQYF	TGCAGTGCCCCGGATAGCGGGAGTCCCCACGAGCAGTACTTC
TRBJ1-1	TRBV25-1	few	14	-	CASSERGGDTEAFF	TGTGCCAGCAGTGAAAGGGGGGGAGACACTGAAGCTTTCTTT